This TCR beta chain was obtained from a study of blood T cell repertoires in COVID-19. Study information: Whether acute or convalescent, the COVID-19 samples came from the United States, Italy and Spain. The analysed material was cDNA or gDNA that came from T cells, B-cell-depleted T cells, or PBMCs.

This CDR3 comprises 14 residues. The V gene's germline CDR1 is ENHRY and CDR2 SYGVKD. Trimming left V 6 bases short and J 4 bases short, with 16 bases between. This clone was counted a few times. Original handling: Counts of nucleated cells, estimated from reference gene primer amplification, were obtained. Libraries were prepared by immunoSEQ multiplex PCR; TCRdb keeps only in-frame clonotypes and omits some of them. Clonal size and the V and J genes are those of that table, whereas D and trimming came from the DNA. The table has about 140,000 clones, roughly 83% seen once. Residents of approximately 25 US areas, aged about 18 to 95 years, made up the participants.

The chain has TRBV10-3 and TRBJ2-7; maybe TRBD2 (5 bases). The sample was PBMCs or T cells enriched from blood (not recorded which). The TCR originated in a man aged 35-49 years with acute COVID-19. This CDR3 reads CAISYEQERYEQYF. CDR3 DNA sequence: TGTGCCATCAGCTACGAGCAGGAGCGGTACGAGCAGTACTTC.